This T cell receptor (beta chain) was captured by sequencing in a study of blood T cell repertoires in COVID-19 (dated by TCRdb to 2018 to 2020). Background for the entire study: The collaborator samples originated in the United States, Italy and Spain and spanned the acute and convalescent phases of COVID-19. The material from the prospective study consisted of cDNA or gDNA derived from T cells, B-cell-depleted T cells, or PBMCs. Subjects who had been exposed to COVID-19, were actively infected with it, or had recovered from it provided the deeply sampled blood TCRbeta repertoires that made up the dataset. Samples were obtained from the ongoing ImmuneRACE study (first 160 participants) and from 1,254 subjects provided by 6 global collaborators. The repertoires were released in a freely available public database intended as a resource for research on the immune response to SARS-CoV-2. Sample metadata almost always included a de-identified subject ID, COVID-19 status, age in years and sex. Where available, HLA class I and class II types were taken from metadata supplied by the sample provider and were not determined by assay-based typing.

Participants in the prospective study were aged roughly 18 to 95 years, lived in 20 to 25 United States geographic areas, and enrolled through a virtual design. In the prospective study, cohorts were assigned on the basis of participant-reported clinical history obtained from a screening survey and a study questionnaire. Mobile phlebotomists in the prospective study collected whole blood, serum and a nasopharyngeal or oropharyngeal swab from every participant. Over a roughly two-month period, participants in the prospective study had the option of providing additional blood draws and questionnaires. Prospective study blood samples were shipped either frozen or at room temperature before DNA extraction. As regards this clone: Its antigen has not been determined. No much larger clone is present one base from it, and per-base qualities are unavailable.

Overall results and qualifications from the work: The amount of clinical and demographic metadata varied by source and participant and was provided uncurated.

TCRbeta CDR3 regions were amplified from genomic DNA using the immunoSEQ Assay, a bias-controlled multiplex PCR. The authors processed their data as follows. Within the assay, amplification of reference gene primers was used to estimate how many nucleated cells each sample contained. Sequence reads were collapsed and filtered to measure the absolute abundance of every unique TCRbeta CDR3 rearrangement. For each sample, productive Simpson clonality was calculated by taking the square root of Simpson's diversity index across productive rearrangements. TCRdb holds this immuneACCESS table with in-frame rearrangements only. Some clones are missing; in checked studies, unresolved V genes explain under half, and the rest has no known cause. Clone size and the V and J calls come from that table; the DNA yielded D and trimming. The sample table holds over 300,000 clones, of which 85% to 90% were seen once. The ten largest clones add up to over 0.9% of the sample.

Per the germline V gene, SGHAT is the CDR1 and FQNNGV is the CDR2. The CDR3 has 15 amino acids, counting the end cysteine and phenylalanine. Only the CDR3 part of the read is kept: 45 bases, read in frame from the first base. V and J lose 0 bases and 3 bases, and a span of 12 bases separates them. The sequencing input was PBMCs or T cells enriched from blood (not recorded which). The TCR was taken from a woman under 40 with acute COVID-19. The sequence is built from TRBV11-2 and TRBJ2-7; the D gene is possibly TRBD2, with 5 bases matching. CDR3 sequence: CASSLDPGGNYEQYF. The bases read TGTGCCAGCAGCTTAGATCCCGGAGGTAACTACGAGCAGTACTTC. With the rest looked up from the reference TRBV11-2 and TRBJ2-7 genes rather than sequenced, the full variable domain is EAGVAQSPRYKIIEKRQSVAFWCNPISGHATLYWYQQILGQGPKLLIQFQNNGVVDDSQLPKDRFSAERLKGVDSTLKIQPAKLEDSAVYLCASSLDPGGNYEQYFGPGTRLTVT.